This T cell receptor beta chain was observed in a study of T cell responses to AZD1222 COVID-19 vaccine. Germline loops: CDR1 SGDLS, CDR2 YYNGEE. Trimming stripped 0 bases from V and 4 bases from J, with 4 bases between. CDR3 length equals 13 residues. Produced via immunoSEQ multiplex PCR; TCRdb's table is partial and in-frame only. The sample shows about 100,000 clones, around nine tenths of them seen only once. J is TRBJ2-2 and V is TRBV9; D unclear. The specimen comprised peripheral blood, sampled on day 0 of AZD1222 vaccination. The source of this sequence is an adult in good health. The CDR3 DNA is TGTGCCAGCAGCGTAGCTACCACCGGGGAGCTGTTTTTT. Translation: CASSVATTGELFF.